The 5 T cell receptor beta chains given below trace back to one sample, sequenced in a study of T cell responses to AZD1222 COVID-19 vaccine. TCRdb's copy holds only in-frame clones and misses some; the assay was immunoSEQ multiplex PCR. The sample records about 160,000 clones, approximately 94% being singletons. This sample comprised peripheral blood, obtained 28 days after the second AZD1222 dose. All receptors derive from an adult who received the AZD1222 COVID-19 vaccine.

The CDR3 DNA sequence: TGCGCCAGCAGCCAAGATCCGAGGGGTCGGGGCAATCAGCCCCAGCATTTT. It codes for CASSQDPRGRGNQPQHF. The chain has TRBV4-1 and TRBJ1-5, with a tentative D call TRBD1 (5 bases). The CDR3 loop spans 17 amino acids. CDR1 is MGHRA, CDR2 YSYEKL, per germline. V lost 0 bases, J lost 2 bases, and 14 bases lay in between.

This chain uses TRBV11-2 with TRBJ2-1; D unresolved. CDR1 is SGHAT and CDR2 is FQNNGV in the germline V gene. Trimming shortened V by 5 bases and J by 3 bases, and 14 bases separated the two germline ends. This CDR3 region has 15 residues. The CDR3 DNA reads as TGTGCCAGCAGCCCCGCGGCGGTCTTCTACAATGAGCAGTTCTTC. It codes for CASSPAAVFYNEQFF.

In DNA, the CDR3 is TGTGCCAGCAGCCCAGCGGGCTTAGGCCTCTCCTACGAGCAGTACTTC. Protein product: CASSPAGLGLSYEQYF. The chain is built from TRBV9 and TRBJ2-7; possible D gene TRBD2, 6 bases. Looked up from germline, CDR1 is SGDLS and CDR2 is YYNGEE. The ends were cut back, 4 bases at V and 0 bases at J, with 17 bases in the middle. CDR3 length: 16 amino acids.

The chain is built from TRBV28 and TRBJ1-2; D is undetermined. The CDR3 consists of 16 residues. The V gene lost 3 bases and the J gene lost 5 bases, with 19 bases spanning the gap. CDR1 is MDHEN and CDR2 is SYDVKM in the germline V gene. The CDR3 DNA reads TGTGCCAGCAGTTTTGGCCGGGCACAGACTTTATATGGCTACACCTTC. Its translation: CASSFGRAQTLYGYTF.

The chain is built from TRBV6-5 and TRBJ1-1; D gene uncertain. Trimming pared 7 bases from V and 3 bases from J, leaving 12 bases between. Looked up from germline, CDR1 is MNHEY and CDR2 is SVGAGI. CDR3 length equals 13 residues. CDR3 residues: CASKLLPDTEAFF. The DNA of the CDR3 is TGTGCCAGCAAATTACTCCCGGACACTGAAGCTTTCTTT.